This TCR beta chain derives from a study of blood T cell repertoires in COVID-19. Across the whole study: Samples came from the United States, Italy and Spain, spanning acute and convalescent COVID-19. PBMCs, B-cell-depleted T cells, or T cells were the source of the cDNA or gDNA that made up the material.

Assay: immunoSEQ multiplex PCR; the TCRdb copy retains only in-frame clones and omits some. The repertoire holds about 200,000 clones, with approximately 87% as singletons. J was trimmed by 5 bases and V by 0 bases; bases with no gene match: 7. Germline CDR1 is WNHNN and CDR2 is SYGVQD (reference sequence). The CDR3 spans 15 residues. This clone was picked up a small number of times. This chain joins TRBV10-1 and TRBJ2-7, with TRBD2 matching 7 bases. The sample taken for sequencing was peripheral blood. The receptor was derived from a woman in her 70s with acute or convalescent COVID-19. This chain's CDR3 is CASSESRAGVDEQYF. The DNA of the CDR3 is TGCGCCAGCAGTGAGTCGAGGGCGGGAGTAGACGAGCAGTACTTC.